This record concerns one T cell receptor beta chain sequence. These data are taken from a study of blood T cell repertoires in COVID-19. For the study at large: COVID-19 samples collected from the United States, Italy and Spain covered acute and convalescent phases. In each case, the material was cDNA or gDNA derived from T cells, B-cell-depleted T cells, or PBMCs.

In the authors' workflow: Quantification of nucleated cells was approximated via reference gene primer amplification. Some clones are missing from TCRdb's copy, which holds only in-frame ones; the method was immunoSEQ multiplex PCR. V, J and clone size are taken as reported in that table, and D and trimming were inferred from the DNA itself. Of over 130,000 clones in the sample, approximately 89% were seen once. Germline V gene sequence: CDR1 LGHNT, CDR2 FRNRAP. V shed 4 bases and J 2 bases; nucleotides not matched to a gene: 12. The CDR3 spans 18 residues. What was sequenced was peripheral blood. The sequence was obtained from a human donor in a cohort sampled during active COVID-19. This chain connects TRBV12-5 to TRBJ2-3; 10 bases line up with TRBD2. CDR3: CASGSESPTSGYTDTQYF. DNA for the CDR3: TGTGCTAGTGGTTCAGAGTCCCCGACTAGCGGGTACACAGATACGCAGTATTTT.